This T cell receptor beta chain was retrieved from a study of cytomegalovirus exposure and HLA in healthy donors. Deletions cut 3 bases from V and 5 bases from J, with 8 bases between. The CDR3 loop spans 12 amino acids. The germline V gene encodes CDR1 SGHNT and CDR2 YYREEE (reference sequence). This PCR relied on a set of 60 Vbeta primers and 13 Jbeta primers. Clones were sequenced by immunoSEQ multiplex PCR, and TCRdb holds only the in-frame ones, with some missing. This sample has approximately 150,000 clones, with over 60% found just once. The source of this sequence is a middle-aged man in good health and CMV-seropositive. Sequencing was done on a sample of PBMCs. The chain combines TRBV5-4 with TRBJ2-5; D remains unclear. The CDR3 region has the DNA TGTGCCAGCAGCTACTGGCGGGAGACCCAGTACTTC. It codes for CASSYWRETQYF.